This T cell receptor (beta chain) was recovered during a study of CD4 T cells in relation to SARS-CoV-2 and coronaviruses. The unexposed donors gave CD4+ T cells in about 2011-2018, prior to COVID-19. Isolation of CD4+ T cells took place after roughly nine days in culture. Fresh IL-2 medium replaced half the medium on days 3 and 7. Of note for this clone: No antigen is known for it.

Per germline, CDR1 SGHRS and CDR2 YFSETQ. The CDR3 loop spans 15 amino acids. Trimming took 3 bases from V and 3 from J; bases not matched to a gene: 9. TCRdb's table, derived via immunoSEQ multiplex PCR, lists solely in-frame clones and lacks some. Of tens of thousands of clones detected, roughly 73% appear once; the ten largest clones hold about a sixth. The chain couples TRBV5-1 to TRBJ2-7; 7 nucleotides align to TRBD1. This TCR derives from a human donor in good health. Sequencing input: CD4+ T cells from PBMCs, cultured in vitro. CDR3 protein: CASSSTGTDLYEQYF. The DNA for the CDR3 is TGCGCCAGCAGCTCGACCGGGACAGACCTCTACGAGCAGTACTTC.